This TCR beta chain was profiled in a study of regulatory T cells in long-lasting Graves disease. Regarding the study as a whole: New patients shared approximately 1,000 public clonotypes, and persistent patients shared more, with 2,741. Thyroid tissue was not studied; only peripheral blood was.

CDR1 is SSHAT, CDR2 FNYEAQ, per germline (reference sequence). Deletions cut 5 bases from V and 5 bases from J, with 12 bases between. This CDR3 has 13 residues. This clonotype occurred many times. Its target is unknown. Time point defined: newly diagnosed GD, antithyroid drugs for less than 3 months. There was RNA extracted from PBMCs, and the TCR library was made from it. Libraries of TCR beta came from iRepertoire HTBI primers plus Arm-PCR of CDR3 regions. MiXCR, applied by TCRdb to the multiplex PCR reads, yields one record per CDR3 protein. The sample lists 350,000 to 450,000 distinct CDR3 sequences, 16% occurring once. The same sample was also used in a study of T cells in Graves' hyperthyroidism and ophthalmopathy. That study adds: HTBI primers were employed in a first-round RT-PCR of the TCR CDR3.

The genes are TRBV7-7 and TRBJ2-5; D is undetermined. The specimen comprised peripheral blood mononuclear cells (PBMCs), sampled at new diagnosis, from a patient treated with antithyroid drugs. This TCR derives from a man aged 35 to 55 with Graves disease. The CDR3 region has the DNA TGTGCCAGCAGCCCGGGCCGCCGGGAGACCCAGTACTTC. This sequence encodes CASSPGRRETQYF.